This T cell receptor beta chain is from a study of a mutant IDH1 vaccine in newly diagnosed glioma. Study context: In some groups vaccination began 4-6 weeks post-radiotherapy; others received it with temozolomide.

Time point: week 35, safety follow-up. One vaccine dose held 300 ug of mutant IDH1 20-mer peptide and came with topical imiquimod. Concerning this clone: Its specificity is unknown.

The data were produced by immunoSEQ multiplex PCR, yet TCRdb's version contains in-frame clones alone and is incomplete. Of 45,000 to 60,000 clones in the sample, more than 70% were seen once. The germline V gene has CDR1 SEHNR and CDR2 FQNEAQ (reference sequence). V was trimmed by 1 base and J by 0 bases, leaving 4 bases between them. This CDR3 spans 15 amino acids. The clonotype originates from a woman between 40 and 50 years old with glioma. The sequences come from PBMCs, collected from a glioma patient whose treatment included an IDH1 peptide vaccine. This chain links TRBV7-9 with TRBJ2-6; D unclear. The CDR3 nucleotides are TGTGCCAGCAGCTTAGGTAGCTCTGGGGCCAACGTCCTGACTTTC. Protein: CASSLGSSGANVLTF.